A selection of T cell receptor beta chains follows, all from one sample in a study of Ad26.COV2.S vaccination and SARS-CoV-2 variants. Repertoires were generated with immunoSEQ multiplex PCR, while TCRdb's copy carries only in-frame clones and drops some. The sample shows more than 350,000 clones, 90% of them seen only once. The sample was peripheral blood, taken in a trial of Ad26.COV2.S vaccine versus placebo. All receptors come from a person aged 18-60 years who received the Ad26.COV2.S COVID-19 vaccine or a placebo. Both conserved end residues are part of each CDR3. A D gene is named only where the DNA matches it firmly. Clone size is shown for a subset of rows, as once, few, many or a class of expanded clone.

clone size,V gene,D gene,J gene,CDR3 DNA,CDR3 protein
once,TRBV29-1,-,TRBJ1-1,TGCAGCGTTTCCGGAGCTGAAGCTTTCTTT,CSVSGAEAFF
-,TRBV5-4,TRBD1,TRBJ2-7,TGTGCCAGCAGCACAGACAGGGGGGCACCCTACGAGCAGTACTTC,CASSTDRGAPYEQYF
-,TRBV19,TRBD1,TRBJ2-7,TGTGCCAGTAGTACCCGACAGGGCTACGAGCAGTACTTC,CASSTRQGYEQYF
-,TRBV2,-,TRBJ1-4,TGTGCAAGTGGGGGGGAAACTAATGAAAAACTGTTTTTT,CASGGETNEKLFF
-,TRBV6-5,TRBD1,TRBJ1-2,TGTGCCAGCAGTCCAGACAGGGTCTTTAGTGGCTACACCTTC,CASSPDRVFSGYTF
-,TRBV3-1/TRBV3-2,-,TRBJ2-1,TGTGCCAGCAGCCAAGAGGACAGCGGGAACAATGAGCAGTTCTTC,CASSQEDSGNNEQFF
-,TRBV7-2,TRBD1,TRBJ2-7,TGTGCCAGCAGCTTAGACAGGGGGTATGCTGACGAGCAGTACTTC,CASSLDRGYADEQYF
-,TRBV6-2/TRBV6-3,TRBD2,TRBJ2-1,TGTGCCAGCAGTTACACCGCCTTACACCTAGCGGGCGAAGACAATGAGCAGTTCTTC,CASSYTALHLAGEDNEQFF
once,TRBV27,-,TRBJ1-5,TGTGCCAGCAGTTTCGCAGGGCCGAATCAGCCCCAGCATTTT,CASSFAGPNQPQHF
-,TRBV10-3,TRBD2,TRBJ2-2,TGTGCCATCAGTGACCCGACTAGCGGGAGGAACTGGGAGCTGTTTTTT,CAISDPTSGRNWELFF
-,TRBV10-3,TRBD2,TRBJ2-5,TGTGCCATCAGTGAGGGAAAAAGCGGGAGAGGGGAGACCCAGTACTTC,CAISEGKSGRGETQYF
-,TRBV29-1,TRBD1,TRBJ1-5,TGCAGCGTCGGGACAGGCAGCAATCAGCCCCAGCATTTT,CSVGTGSNQPQHF
-,TRBV12-5,TRBD2,TRBJ2-1,TGTGCTAGTGGTCCCCGACTAGCGGGGAACAATGAGCAGTTCTTC,CASGPRLAGNNEQFF
-,TRBV30,-,TRBJ1-2,TGTGCCTGGAGTACAGGCGTCTATGGCTACACCTTC,CAWSTGVYGYTF
-,TRBV7-9,TRBD2,TRBJ2-7,TGTGCCAGCAGCACCCCCGTTGTTAGCGGGAGGTACGAGCAGTACTTC,CASSTPVVSGRYEQYF
-,TRBV19,-,TRBJ2-1,TGTGCCAGTAGTTTCGGGAGTTACAATGAGCAGTTCTTC,CASSFGSYNEQFF
few,TRBV7-8,TRBD2,TRBJ2-7,TGTGCCAGCAGCCCAGCGGGACTTGGCTACGAGCAGTACTTC,CASSPAGLGYEQYF
-,TRBV28,-,TRBJ1-5,TGTGCCAGCATCCTCCCAGGATCAGGTCAGCCCCAGCATTTT,CASILPGSGQPQHF
once,TRBV6-5,-,TRBJ2-1,TGTGCCAGCAGTCGAGACAGGATTTACAATGAGCAGTTCTTC,CASSRDRIYNEQFF
few,TRBV6-4,TRBD1,TRBJ2-1,TGTGCCAGCAGTGAATCCCTGGCAGGGGGCAATGAGCAGTTCTTC,CASSESLAGGNEQFF
-,TRBV19,-,TRBJ2-7,TGTGCCAGTAGTATAGGGGCCGCGGCGCACGAGCAGTACTTC,CASSIGAAAHEQYF
-,TRBV28,-,TRBJ1-5,TGTGCCAGCAGTTTATTTGGGGGGAATAGCAATCAGCCCCAGCATTTT,CASSLFGGNSNQPQHF
few,TRBV19,-,TRBJ1-4,TGTGCCAGTAACGAAGATGAAAAACTGTTTTTT,CASNEDEKLFF
-,TRBV28,TRBD2,TRBJ2-3,TGTGCCAGCAGCACATACGCGGCGGGGGTTTCCCGCACAGATACGCAGTATTTT,CASSTYAAGVSRTDTQYF
few,TRBV2,-,TRBJ2-7,TGTGCCAGCAACGACGTGGGTTCCTACGAGCAGTACTTC,CASNDVGSYEQYF
-,TRBV5-8,TRBD1,TRBJ1-5,TGTGCCAGCAGCTTAGGGACAGGAAGCAATCAGCCCCAGCATTTT,CASSLGTGSNQPQHF
-,TRBV10-3,TRBD2,TRBJ2-5,TGTGCCATCGGGGGGACTAGCGGGACGGAGACCCAGTACTTC,CAIGGTSGTETQYF
-,TRBV9,-,TRBJ2-2,TGTGCCAGCAGCGTAGGTGTGGATGACACCGGGGAGCTGTTTTTT,CASSVGVDDTGELFF
-,TRBV11-2,TRBD2,TRBJ2-1,TGTGCCAGCAGGTATGGACTAGCGGGTCATGATGAGCAGTTCTTC,CASRYGLAGHDEQFF
-,TRBV9,TRBD1,TRBJ1-6,TGTGCCAGCAGCGCAGCGGGCGGCAGGGGGGCGGCTAATTCACCCCTCCACTTT,CASSAAGGRGAANSPLHF
-,TRBV4-3,-,TRBJ2-7,TGCGCCAGCAGCCAAGGAGTGGAGGGGTCCTACGAGCAGTACTTC,CASSQGVEGSYEQYF
once,TRBV2,-,TRBJ2-1,TGTGCCAGCAGTGAACGTCCGGGAGCCCCTGTCGACAATGAGCAGTTCTTC,CASSERPGAPVDNEQFF
-,TRBV9,-,TRBJ2-5,TGTGCCAGCAGCGTAGTGGGCAGTGGAGAGACCCAGTACTTC,CASSVVGSGETQYF
-,TRBV7-9,-,TRBJ2-1,TGTGCCAGCAGCTCAGTACCGGGTCTGGGGAATGAGCAGTTCTTC,CASSSVPGLGNEQFF
-,TRBV12-3/TRBV12-4,-,TRBJ2-5,TGTGCCAGCAGCTGGGAACGGGGAGAGACCCAGTACTTC,CASSWERGETQYF
-,TRBV6-4,TRBD1,TRBJ2-2,TGTGCCAGCAGTGCCGGGACAGACGCGAACACCGGGGAGCTGTTTTTT,CASSAGTDANTGELFF
-,TRBV10-3,TRBD1,TRBJ2-5,TGTGCCATCAGCGCCCGACAGGGGCGAGAGGAGACCCAGTACTTC,CAISARQGREETQYF
-,TRBV5-6,TRBD2,TRBJ2-7,TGTGCCAGCAGCTCCCGAGGTAGCGGGGCCGTGGAGCAGTACTTC,CASSSRGSGAVEQYF
-,TRBV10-3,TRBD1,TRBJ1-1,TGTGCCATCAGTGAGGTAACAGGGGGCGCATCTGAAGCTTTCTTT,CAISEVTGGASEAFF
-,TRBV28,-,TRBJ1-1,TGTGCCAGCACTTTGGGGAACACTGAAGCTTTCTTT,CASTLGNTEAFF
-,TRBV14,TRBD2,TRBJ2-1,TGTGCCAGCAGCCAAGTAGCAAGCGGGGCCTACAATGAGCAGTTCTTC,CASSQVASGAYNEQFF
-,TRBV19,TRBD1,TRBJ1-2,TGTGCCAGTAGCTGGGACAGGGGCGTAAGAGGCTACACCTTC,CASSWDRGVRGYTF
-,TRBV5-4,TRBD2,TRBJ2-1,TGTGCCAGCAGCTCCAGCGGGAGGGCCAACAATGAGCAGTTCTTC,CASSSSGRANNEQFF
-,TRBV5-8,-,TRBJ2-2,TGTGCCAGCAGCTTGGATAACACCGGGGAGCTGTTTTTT,CASSLDNTGELFF
-,TRBV7-2,-,TRBJ1-2,TGTGCCAGCAGCCCCAGCAGGGGAGCCTATGGCTACACCTTC,CASSPSRGAYGYTF